This T cell receptor (beta chain) was found in a study of response to subunit inactivated influenza vaccine. Germline V gene data show CDR1 as LGHDT and CDR2 as YNNKEL (reference sequence). This CDR3 spans 16 amino acids. Losses at the gene ends were 4 bases for V and 7 bases for J; bases not matched to a gene: 14. One entry per CDR3 protein results from TCRdb running MiXCR on the RT-PCR reads. The data hold hundreds of thousands of distinct CDR3 sequences, with around 8% observed a single time. This clonotype was detected ten times or more. Its specificity is not known. Notes on the study in general: A suggestion made by the authors is that each seasonal influenza vaccination recruits few new T cells.

This rearrangement joins TRBV3-1 to TRBJ1-2, with 8 bases aligning to TRBD1. This sequence originates from a man between 50 and 69 years old who received an inactivated influenza vaccine. The input for sequencing was PBMCs from blood, taken roughly 24 months after vaccination. CDR3 nucleotide sequence: TGTGCCAGCAGCCCCCTAATGGGTCAGGGGGCGGGTGGCTACACCTTC. Protein sequence: CASSPLMGQGAGGYTF.